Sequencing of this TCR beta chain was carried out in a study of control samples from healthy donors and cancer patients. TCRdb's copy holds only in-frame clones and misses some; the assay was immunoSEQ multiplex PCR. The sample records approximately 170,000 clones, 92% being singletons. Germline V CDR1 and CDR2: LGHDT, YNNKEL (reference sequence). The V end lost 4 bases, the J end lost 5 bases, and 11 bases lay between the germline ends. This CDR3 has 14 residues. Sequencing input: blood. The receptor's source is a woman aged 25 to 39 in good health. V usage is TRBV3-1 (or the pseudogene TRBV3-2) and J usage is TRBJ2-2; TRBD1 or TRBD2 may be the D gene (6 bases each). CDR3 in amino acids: CASSRRGYTGELFF. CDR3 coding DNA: TGTGCCAGCAGCCGGAGGGGGTATACCGGGGAGCTGTTTTTT.